The clone carrying this T cell receptor beta chain was seen a few times. Its antigen is unknown. This sample stems from a study of response to subunit inactivated influenza vaccine. The CDR3 loop spans 16 amino acids. V dropped 1 base and J dropped 6 bases, with 16 bases sitting between them. Germline CDR1 is SGHTA and CDR2 is FQGNSA. Using its own MiXCR run on the RT-PCR reads, TCRdb lists one record per CDR3 protein. The data show fewer than 600,000 distinct CDR3 sequences, with 7.2% seen just once and less than 15% held by the top ten. Findings of the study overall: Each seasonal flu vaccination may recruit only limited new T cells, authors suggested.

This chain connects TRBV7-2 to TRBJ2-1, with D maybe TRBD2 (6 bases). The TCR was taken from a man aged 50 to 69 who received an inactivated influenza vaccine. The material was PBMCs from blood, obtained 23 to 25 months after vaccination. Here the CDR3 reads CASSLDGGGTPNEQFF. CDR3 bases: TGTGCCAGCAGCTTAGACGGGGGTGGGACCCCCAATGAGCAGTTCTTC.